Below, 6 T cell receptor beta chains from the same sample are listed, as sequenced in a study of blood T cell repertoires in COVID-19. Here immunoSEQ multiplex PCR was the method, and the copy in TCRdb shows in-frame clones only, minus some. The sample holds fewer than 200,000 clones, 75% to 80% seen once. Material for sequencing was peripheral blood. Source of these receptors: a woman between 65 and 79 years old with acute or convalescent COVID-19.

This clone was seen once. The CDR3 sequence is CASAGTHTPYEQYF. The CDR3, as DNA: TGTGCCAGCGCCGGGACTCACACACCCTACGAGCAGTACTTC. The chain joins TRBV11-2 to TRBJ2-7, with a tentative D call TRBD2 (6 bases). With 8 bases removed from V and 2 bases from J, the gap between germline ends came to 16 bases. This CDR3 is built from 14 residues. Germline CDR1 SGHAT, CDR2 FQNNGV.

The chain combines TRBV15 with TRBJ1-5; D may be TRBD1 (6 bases). The CDR3 runs to 20 residues. The V gene's germline CDR1 is LNHNV and CDR2 YYDKDF (reference sequence). V was pared by 0 bases and J by 0 bases, with 21 bases between. The CDR3 region is CATSRELPGHAYYSNQPQHF. CDR3 bases: TGTGCCACCAGCAGAGAACTTCCGGGACACGCATACTATAGCAATCAGCCCCAGCATTTT.

V usage is TRBV5-1 and J usage is TRBJ1-1; TRBD1 matches at 9 bases. Germline V gene data show CDR1 as SGHRS and CDR2 as YFSETQ. This CDR3 contains 14 residues. J was trimmed by 4 bases and V by 4 bases; bases with no gene match: 5. As DNA, the CDR3 is TGCGCCAGCAGCCCGAGGACAGGGGTCACTGAAGCTTTCTTT. This gives the protein CASSPRTGVTEAFF.

The chain recombines TRBV30 with TRBJ1-6; maybe TRBD1 (6 bases). The CDR3 has 12 residues. V was cut by 5 bases and J by 7 bases, with 9 bases left in between. Looked up from germline, CDR1 is GTSNPN and CDR2 is SVGIG (reference sequence). CDR3 residues: CAWGTPNSPLHF. DNA of the CDR3: TGTGCCTGGGGGACACCGAATTCACCCCTCCACTTT.

The rearrangement joins TRBV5-6 to TRBJ1-1, with D possibly TRBD1 on 6 matching bases. This CDR3 is 13 amino acids long. Germline loops: CDR1 SGHDT, CDR2 YYEEEE. Trimming shortened V by 1 base and J by 11 bases, and 15 bases separated the two germline ends. CDR3 sequence: CASSLYRTDAAFF. For the CDR3, the DNA is TGTGCCAGCAGCTTGTACCGGACAGATGCCGCTTTCTTT.

V gene TRBV10-3 combines with J gene TRBJ2-5, with D tentatively TRBD2 (6 bases). Germline-derived CDR1 and CDR2 are ENHRY and SYGVKD. The V end was cut by 9 bases, the J end by 5 bases, with 13 bases between. There are 12 residues in the CDR3. The DNA for the CDR3 is TGTGCCATGGGGCCCGGGACTGAGACCCAGTACTTC. It encodes CAMGPGTETQYF.